The clone carrying this TCR beta chain was seen repeatedly, ten times or more. The sample is drawn from a study of early T cells in non-severe SARS-CoV-2 infection. TCRdb ran MiXCR on the 5' RACE reads and lists one entry per CDR3 protein. The sample yields approximately 75,000 distinct CDR3 sequences, roughly 15% seen once. This CDR3 region has 16 residues. Per germline, CDR1 SGHNT and CDR2 YYREEE (reference sequence). V lost 4 bases to trimming and J lost 2 bases, with 13 bases between them. This sequence joins TRBV5-4 and TRBJ2-6; TRBD1 might be the D (5 bases). The sequence came from an adult who was a healthcare worker with PCR-confirmed SARS-CoV-2 infection or an uninfected control (not recorded which). The sequencing used whole blood, collected at baseline. CDR3 nucleotide sequence: TGTGCCAGCAGCCCACCAGGGTACGCTGGGGCCAACGTCCTGACTTTC. Its protein product is CASSPPGYAGANVLTF.